These 17 T cell receptor beta chains came from one sample sequenced in a study of Graves' ophthalmopathy and Graves' hyperthyroidism. For repertoire sequencing, the TCR beta CDR3 regions were amplified from RNA transcripts. The workflow started with a first-round RT-PCR run with HTBI primers and then moved on to a second-round multiplex PCR. A single record per CDR3 protein comes from TCRdb applying MiXCR to the multiplex PCR reads. This table holds just over 600,000 distinct CDR3 sequences, 22% found once. The sample consisted of peripheral blood. These receptors were collected from a young woman with stable Graves' hyperthyroidism. Some clones in this sample may be carry-over from other donors' samples.

This clonotype was seen a handful of times. A clone one base away is much larger, so this may be a read error. The V and J genes are TRBV6-5 and TRBJ1-2; D not certain. This CDR3 is 14 amino acids long. The V gene's germline CDR1 is MNHEY and CDR2 SVGAGI. V gave up 3 bases and J gave up 2 bases, with 10 bases separating them. The CDR3 region has the DNA TGTGCCAGCAGTTATAGAACAACCAACTATGGCTACACCTTC. Protein: CASSYRTTNYGYTF.

The sample holds a few counts of this clonotype. It may be a read error: a sequence one base away is much more abundant. The chain employs TRBV20-1 and TRBJ2-7; 12 nucleotides line up with TRBD2. The CDR3 is 15 amino acids. Germline CDR1 DFQATT, CDR2 SNEGSKA (reference sequence). DNA for the CDR3: TGCAGTGCTAGAGGGGCTAGCGGGAGGGCGGACGAGCAGTGCTTC. Translated: CSARGASGRADEQCF.

The rearrangement uses TRBV20-1 and TRBJ2-2; D possibly corresponds to TRBD1 (5 bases). V lost 0 bases, J lost 7 bases, and 9 bases lay in between. Germline V gene lookup returns CDR1 DFQATT and CDR2 SNEGSKA (reference sequence). The CDR3 length is 13 residues. Written as DNA, the CDR3 is TGCAGTGCTAGAGATGGGCAGGGCGGGGAGCTGTTTTTT. Translated, it gives CSARDGQGGELFF.

The chain recombines TRBV20-1 with TRBJ2-5; 9 nucleotides agree with TRBD2. The CDR3 is made up of 16 amino acids. The junction had 11 bases not matched to a gene; V was cut back by 1 base and J by 5 bases. Per the germline V gene, CDR1 is DFQATT and CDR2 is SNEGSKA (reference sequence). CDR3 residues: CSARGSSSGSLETQYF. CDR3 DNA sequence: TGCAGTGCTAGAGGCTCGAGTAGCGGGAGTCTGGAGACCCAGTACTTC.

Ten or more counts support this clonotype. The rearrangement joins TRBV28 to TRBJ1-3; D not certain. V was shortened by 2 bases and J by 5 bases, with 1 base between the two germline ends. CDR3 size: 11 residues. The germline V gene has CDR1 MDHEN and CDR2 SYDVKM. CDR3 sequence: CASSLRNTIYF. As DNA, the CDR3 is TGTGCCAGCAGTTTAAGAAACACCATATATTTT.

This clonotype showed up many times. The chain carries TRBV20-1 and TRBJ2-5; D possibly corresponds to TRBD2 (12 bases). The CDR3 has 18 residues. V lost 4 bases and J 3 bases, leaving 27 bases between the germline ends. CDR1 and CDR2 (germline): DFQATT, SNEGSKA (reference sequence). The CDR3 DNA follows: TGCAGTGCTACCGGGACAGGGGGTCTAGCGGGAGGGAAAGAGACCCAGTACTTC. This translates into CSATGTGGLAGGKETQYF.

This clonotype was detected many times. V is TRBV11-2 and J is TRBJ2-4; 7 bases align to TRBD2. The CDR3 consists of 14 residues. Looked up from germline, CDR1 is SGHAT and CDR2 is FQNNGV. V dropped 5 bases and J dropped 8; count of bases not matched to a gene: 9. The CDR3 nucleotides read TGTGCCAGCAGCCGACCCCGGGGGAGGGACATTCAGTACTTC. This codes for CASSRPRGRDIQYF.

This clonotype was found a few times. The junction does not match germline at one end; this may be a read error. The chain uses TRBV12-3 or TRBV12-4 and TRBJ2-5; 10 bases line up with TRBD2. This CDR3 spans 15 amino acids. The CDR3 loop is CASSVAGGLQKTQYF. In nucleotides, the CDR3 is TGTGCCAGCAGCGTAGCGGGGGGCCTCCAAAAGACCCAGTACTTC.

This clonotype was observed many times. The V and J genes are TRBV2 and TRBJ1-1; D is undetermined. The V and J ends lost 4 bases and 0 bases respectively, with 9 bases between them. The CDR3 loop spans 14 amino acids. Germline V gives CDR1 SNHLY, CDR2 FYNNEI. The CDR3: CASSVGRMNTEAFF. In nucleotides, the CDR3 is TGTGCCAGCAGTGTAGGCAGGATGAACACTGAAGCTTTCTTT. Based on the CDR3 plus reference TRBV2 and TRBJ1-1, the full variable domain is EPEVTQTPSHQVTQMGQEVILRCVPISNHLYFYWYRQILGQKVEFLVSFYNNEISEKSEIFDDQFSVERPDGSNFTLKIRSTKLEDSAMYFCASSVGRMNTEAFFGQGTRLTVV.

This chain links TRBV24-1 with TRBJ1-5, with D possibly being TRBD1 (5 bases). Trimming pared 7 bases from V and 2 bases from J, leaving 14 bases between. The germline V gene has CDR1 KGHDR and CDR2 SFDVKD. This CDR3 comprises 15 residues. The CDR3 reads CATSEARGGNQPQHF. The CDR3 DNA is TGTGCCACCAGCGAGGCGCGGGGCGGCAATCAGCCCCAGCATTTT.

To note about this clonotype: A much larger clone lies one base from this, so it may be a read error. This rearrangement joins TRBV3-1 to TRBJ1-1; perhaps TRBD1 as D (5 bases). Per the germline V gene, CDR1 is LGHDT and CDR2 is YNNKEL (reference sequence). The CDR3 extends over 15 amino acids. CDR3 amino acids: CASSPGGLMNTEALF. In DNA, the CDR3 is TGTGCCAGCAGCCCCGGGGGACTGATGAACACTGAAGCTTTATTT.

This clonotype has ten or more counts. The chain combines TRBV29-1 with TRBJ1-2; tentative D call: TRBD1 (6 bases). This CDR3 comprises 15 residues. Trimming took off 6 bases at V and 1 base at J, with 18 bases between the two ends. Germline CDR1 reads SQVTM; CDR2 reads ANQGSEA. This CDR3 is CSVKGETLGNYGYTF. Written as DNA, the CDR3 is TGCAGCGTCAAGGGGGAAACTTTGGGTAACTATGGCTACACCTTC.

The sample holds many counts of this clonotype. The chain employs TRBV9 and TRBJ1-3; D ambiguous. V was cut by 4 bases and J by 6 bases, with 20 bases left in between. CDR1 and CDR2 from the germline V gene are SGDLS and YYNGEE. The CDR3 has 16 amino acids. The CDR3 DNA is TGTGCCAGCAGCCTACATCATCGCCGTGGGTCAAACACCATATATTTT. As protein: CASSLHHRRGSNTIYF.

This clonotype was detected a few times. V is TRBV4-1 and J is TRBJ1-3; D is undetermined. V lost 0 bases, J lost 0 bases, and 9 bases lay in between. The CDR3 is 16 residues long. CDR1 and CDR2 (germline): MGHRA, YSYEKL. The CDR3 loop reads CASSQEGRISGNTIYF. The CDR3 DNA sequence: TGCGCCAGCAGCCAAGAAGGTCGGATCTCTGGAAACACCATATATTTT.

For this clonotype: Given the absence of the conserved phenylalanine or tryptophan at the CDR3 end, a read error is likely. The V gene is TRBV20-1, the J gene TRBJ2-7, with D maybe TRBD1 (6 bases). The CDR3 spans 11 residues. The V gene lost 3 bases and the J gene lost 5 bases, with 8 bases spanning the gap. In germline, CDR1 is DFQATT, CDR2 SNEGSKA (reference sequence). CDR3 bases: TGCAGTGCTAGTCCAGGGGACGAGCAGTACTTG. This codes for CSASPGDEQYL.

The chain carries TRBV7-2 and TRBJ2-5; no clear D. The germline V and J ends were trimmed by 5 bases and 5 bases, with 9 bases remaining between them. The CDR3 has 12 residues. From germline, CDR1 is SGHTA and CDR2 FQGNSA. DNA of the CDR3: TGTGCCAGCAGCAAGGGTGGCGAGACCCAGTACTTC. It yields the protein CASSKGGETQYF.

The gene calls are TRBV24-1 and TRBJ2-2; a possible D gene is TRBD1 (5 bases). The V gene's germline CDR1 is KGHDR and CDR2 SFDVKD. The CDR3 spans 17 residues. The germline V and J ends were trimmed by 3 bases and 3 bases, with 16 bases remaining between them. The CDR3, as DNA: TGTGCCACCAGTGATCCCGCAGGGTTTGGCGACACCGGGGAGCTGTTTTTT. Its protein product is CATSDPAGFGDTGELFF.